The sample holds many counts of the clone carrying this T cell receptor (beta chain). The target antigen is unknown. 500 ng RNA was reverse transcribed with alpha and beta constant-region primers. Separate chain-specific third strand synthesis with multiplexing indices produced the alpha and beta libraries. A 23-cycle PCR with P5s and P7 primers followed a short adapter-adding first PCR. TCRdb reprocessed the 5' RACE reads with MiXCR, giving one entry per CDR3 protein. Among 9,500 to 15,000 distinct CDR3 sequences, less than 9.5% were seen once, and the ten largest hold about a quarter. The data stem from a study of HIV-infected patients and healthy controls. Study-wide background: CD4 counts in about 85% of the 16 patients increased modestly yet significantly but stayed below normal.

All unsorted peripheral T cells were captured because whole blood was used without fractionation. Whole-study results and caveats: Slight age and sex differences between study cohorts did not explain the diversity differences.

The sequences come from blood, collected before antiretroviral therapy. The sequence came from an adult with HIV infection. The donor label of this sample is uncertain.

In DNA, the CDR3 is TGTGCCAGCAGCCCCGGGACCGCTACTGTGCAGTACTTC. Translating gives CASSPGTATVQYF. The chain uses TRBV13 and TRBJ2-7; D could derive from TRBD1 or TRBD2 (5 bases each). There are 13 residues in the CDR3. Germline V gene lookup returns CDR1 PRHDT and CDR2 FYEKMQ (reference sequence). Trimming shortened V by 5 bases and J by 9 bases, and 17 bases separated the two germline ends.